The next 20 T cell receptor beta chains were all read from a single sample in a study of memory CD4+ T cells and cytomegalovirus serostatus. Single viable CD3+CD4+CD8-CD45RO+ cells were sorted as the memory CD4+ T cells. Produced via immunoSEQ multiplex PCR; TCRdb's table is partial and in-frame only. The sample includes approximately 65,000 clones, roughly three quarters of them seen just once. Sequenced material: memory CD4+ T cells from blood. These receptors were collected from an adult in good health and CMV-seronegative.

The chain is built from TRBV19 and TRBJ1-6; TRBD1 is a possible D gene (5 bases). This CDR3 has 13 amino acids. The germline V gene encodes CDR1 LNHDA and CDR2 SQIVND (reference sequence). The V gene lost 8 bases and the J gene lost 8 bases, with 13 bases spanning the gap. CDR3 nucleotide sequence: TGTGCCAGTCGCCGGGGGGAGTATTCACCCCTCCACTTT. Its translation is CASRRGEYSPLHF.

The chain uses TRBV28 and TRBJ2-7, with TRBD1 identical over 8 bases. Germline loops: CDR1 MDHEN, CDR2 SYDVKM. The trim removed 8 bases at V and 4 bases at J, leaving 7 bases unmatched. The CDR3 is 13 residues long. CDR3 DNA sequence: TGTGCCAGCTTCCGGACAGGGCCTTACGAGCAGTACTTC. It encodes CASFRTGPYEQYF. Using reference TRBV28 and TRBJ2-7 for the parts outside the CDR3, the full variable domain is DVKVTQSSRYLVKRTGEKVFLECVQDMDHENMFWYRQDPGLGLRLIYFSYDVKMKEKGDIPEGYSVSREKKERFSLILESASTNQTSMYLCASFRTGPYEQYFGPGTRLTVT.

This rearrangement joins TRBV7-2 to TRBJ2-7, with TRBD2 matching over 11 bases. The germline V gene has CDR1 SGHTA and CDR2 FQGNSA. The CDR3 is 16 residues long. Losses at the gene ends were 1 base for V and 6 bases for J; bases not matched to a gene: 8. CDR3 bases: TGTGCCAGCAGCTTAGTGGGACTAGCGGATTTCCCCGAGCAGTACTTC. This sequence encodes CASSLVGLADFPEQYF. Full variable domain (remainder filled in from reference TRBV7-2 and TRBJ2-7): GAGVSQSPSNKVTEKGKDVELRCDPISGHTALYWYRQSLGQGLEFLIYFQGNSAPDKSGLPSDRFSAERTGGSVSTLTIQRTQQEDSAVYLCASSLVGLADFPEQYFGPGTRLTVT.

The chain is built from TRBV5-6 and TRBJ2-1, with 8 bases aligning to TRBD1. From germline, CDR1 is SGHDT and CDR2 YYEEEE. The CDR3 consists of 13 residues. With V trimmed by 3 bases and J by 6 bases, 2 bases remained unmatched. The CDR3: CASSSGTGNEQFF. The CDR3 DNA follows: TGTGCCAGCAGCTCAGGGACAGGCAATGAGCAGTTCTTC.

This chain connects TRBV5-1 to TRBJ2-7; 8 bases are shared with TRBD1. This CDR3 spans 15 amino acids. Germline values: CDR1 SGHRS, CDR2 YFSETQ. V shed 4 bases and J 3 bases; nucleotides not matched to a gene: 9. The DNA of the CDR3 is TGCGCCAGCAGCCTCCGGACAGGGATAGACTACGAGCAGTACTTC. As protein: CASSLRTGIDYEQYF.

V and J are TRBV5-1 and TRBJ1-3; maybe TRBD1 (6 bases). The V and J ends lost 0 bases and 0 bases respectively, with 13 bases between them. The CDR3 spans 17 residues. The germline V gene has CDR1 SGHRS and CDR2 YFSETQ. This CDR3 reads CASSLVGAGGSGNTIYF. Written as DNA, the CDR3 is TGCGCCAGCAGCTTGGTGGGGGCAGGCGGCTCTGGAAACACCATATATTTT.

V is TRBV14 and J is TRBJ2-5, with D possibly being TRBD2 (5 bases). Trimming shortened V by 0 bases and J by 3 bases, and 17 bases separated the two germline ends. The CDR3 extends over 17 amino acids. CDR1 is SGHDN, CDR2 FVKESK, per germline. CDR3: CASSQDVGRHNEETQYF. CDR3 DNA sequence: TGTGCCAGCAGCCAAGATGTTGGGAGACACAACGAAGAGACCCAGTACTTC.

V is TRBV11-3 and J is TRBJ2-2; no firm D call. CDR3 size: 14 residues. The V gene lost 0 bases and the J gene lost 1 base, with 3 bases spanning the gap. From germline, CDR1 is SGHNT and CDR2 YENEEA. CDR3 sequence (DNA): TGTGCCAGCAGCTTAGAGGGGAACACCGGGGAGCTGTTTTTT. This translates into CASSLEGNTGELFF.

This clone is classed as medium-sized. The V and J genes are TRBV6-1 and TRBJ1-5, with D possibly matching TRBD1 (6 bases). The germline V gene has CDR1 MNHNS and CDR2 SASEGT. The CDR3 covers 15 residues. V was trimmed by 0 bases and J by 6 bases, leaving 12 bases between them. CDR3 amino acids: CASSEAAGGVQPQHF. The CDR3 DNA is TGTGCCAGCAGTGAAGCGGCGGGGGGCGTTCAGCCCCAGCATTTT.

The chain carries TRBV5-8 and TRBJ1-5; D uncertain. CDR1 and CDR2 from the germline V gene are SGHTS and YDEGEE. V lost 0 bases, J lost 7 bases, and 11 bases lay in between. CDR3 length: 14 amino acids. CDR3 sequence (DNA): TGTGCCAGCAGCTTGGAAGGGAATAGGCAGCCCCAGCATTTT. This translates into CASSLEGNRQPQHF.

This chain joins TRBV6-1 and TRBJ1-1; the D gene is possibly TRBD1 (6 bases). The CDR3 runs 14 residues. In germline, CDR1 is MNHNS, CDR2 SASEGT. V was trimmed by 6 bases and J by 2 bases, leaving 13 bases between them. The CDR3 DNA is TGTGCCAGCAGCCTGGGGGGGGGCAACACTGAAGCTTTCTTT. This sequence encodes CASSLGGGNTEAFF.

The chain combines TRBV30 with TRBJ1-3; tentative D call: TRBD1 (6 bases). Germline V gene lookup returns CDR1 GTSNPN and CDR2 SVGIG (reference sequence). The V end lost 8 bases, the J end lost 0 bases, and 14 bases lay between the germline ends. The CDR3 contains 14 residues. This CDR3 reads CAGWDIRSGNTIYF. CDR3 in DNA: TGTGCCGGATGGGACATTCGCTCTGGAAACACCATATATTTT. The whole variable domain, filled in from reference TRBV30 and TRBJ1-3, reads SQTIHQWPATLVQPVGSPLSLECTVEGTSNPNLYWYRQAAGRGLQLLFYSVGIGQISSEVPQNLSASRPQDRQFILSSKKLLLSDSGFYLCAGWDIRSGNTIYFGEGSWLTVV.

This clone was observed once. V and J are TRBV10-3 and TRBJ2-7; D unresolved. The ends were cut back, 4 bases at V and 6 bases at J, with 16 bases in the middle. Germline V CDR1 and CDR2: ENHRY, SYGVKD. The CDR3 spans 14 residues. CDR3 in amino acids: CAISGSVLGGEQYF. In DNA form, the CDR3 reads TGTGCCATCAGTGGCTCAGTCCTTGGCGGCGAGCAGTACTTC.

The chain is built from TRBV5-1 and TRBJ1-1; D ambiguous. The V gene lost 6 bases and the J gene lost 1 base, with 13 bases spanning the gap. The length of the CDR3 is 14 residues. Germline V gives CDR1 SGHRS, CDR2 YFSETQ. The CDR3 sequence is CASTSSMGNTEAFF. CDR3 sequence (DNA): TGCGCCAGCACCTCCTCGATGGGGAACACTGAAGCTTTCTTT.

The J gene is TRBJ1-4, the V gene TRBV20-1; tentatively, D is TRBD1 (6 bases). Germline-derived CDR1 and CDR2 are DFQATT and SNEGSKA (reference sequence). The CDR3 has 11 amino acids. V lost 5 bases and J lost 13, with 14 bases in between. Here the CDR3 DNA reads TGCAGTGCTCAAGGGGGGGTCGGACTGTTTTTT. It translates to CSAQGGVGLFF.

The chain carries TRBV7-2 and TRBJ2-7; the D is unclear. The V gene lost 2 bases and the J gene lost 6 bases, with 14 bases spanning the gap. The V gene's germline CDR1 is SGHTA and CDR2 FQGNSA. The CDR3 is made up of 14 amino acids. CDR3 sequence: CASSLSTSAGEQYF. The CDR3 nucleotides read TGTGCCAGCAGCTTAAGCACCTCCGCCGGCGAGCAGTACTTC.

This clone has just one count. This rearrangement joins TRBV4-1 to TRBJ2-5; D gene unclear. This CDR3 comprises 13 residues. V lost 3 bases, J lost 5 bases, and 10 bases lay in between. Germline loops: CDR1 MGHRA, CDR2 YSYEKL. In nucleotides, the CDR3 is TGCGCCAGCAGCCACGACGCGGTGGAGACCCAGTACTTC. This encodes CASSHDAVETQYF.

This chain uses TRBV9 with TRBJ1-2; 8 positions agree with TRBD1. CDR3 length equals 14 residues. Germline values: CDR1 SGDLS, CDR2 YYNGEE. The V segment lost 3 bases and the J segment 4 bases; nucleotides outside the gene matches: 5. The CDR3 DNA reads TGTGCCAGCAGCGCGGGACAGGAACCCTATGGCTACACCTTC. It specifies CASSAGQEPYGYTF.

V and J are TRBV2 and TRBJ1-4; D perhaps matches TRBD1 (5 bases). The germline V gene encodes CDR1 SNHLY and CDR2 FYNNEI. This CDR3 spans 15 amino acids. V was cut by 6 bases and J by 7 bases, with 18 bases left in between. The CDR3 DNA reads TGTGCCAGCAGCGACGAGGGGTACAGTGCTGAAAAACTGTTTTTT. Its translation is CASSDEGYSAEKLFF.

The gene calls are TRBV5-1 and TRBJ1-1; a weak D match, TRBD1 (5 bases). The CDR3 is 16 amino acids. The germline V gene encodes CDR1 SGHRS and CDR2 YFSETQ. The ends were cut back, 5 bases at V and 1 base at J, with 18 bases in the middle. For the CDR3, the DNA is TGCGCCAGCAGTCTAACAACGGGACGACAGAACACTGAAGCTTTCTTT. Translating it yields CASSLTTGRQNTEAFF.